This entry lists 3 T cell receptor beta chains sequenced from one sample in a study of T-cell memory formation after mild COVID-19. TCRdb passed the 5' RACE reads through MiXCR, listing each CDR3 protein once. The sample has 27,000 or so distinct CDR3 sequences; about 7.4% are singletons. Material for sequencing was PBMCs or a T cell subset sorted from them (not recorded which). These receptors were collected from an adult woman who had mild COVID-19 (a few samples of this study predate the infection). Cell type and time point are not known.

This clonotype was recorded at least ten times. This chain links TRBV20-1 with TRBJ1-1, with D unclear. This CDR3 contains 14 residues. The germline V and J ends were trimmed by 1 base and 0 bases, with 9 bases remaining between them. Looked up from germline, CDR1 is DFQATT and CDR2 is SNEGSKA (reference sequence). CDR3 coding DNA: TGCAGTGCTAGAGCGGCCAGAATGAACACTGAAGCTTTCTTT. It yields the protein CSARAARMNTEAFF.

This clonotype has at least ten counts. The chain has TRBV7-2 and TRBJ2-2, with D perhaps being TRBD1 or TRBD2 (5 bases each). Germline V CDR1 and CDR2: SGHTA, FQGNSA. CDR3 length: 16 residues. Trimming cost V 5 bases and J 4 bases, with 17 bases left between them. In nucleotides, the CDR3 is TGTGCCAGCAGCCACCCTTGGGGGTTCCGCACCGGGGAGCTGTTTTTT. It translates to CASSHPWGFRTGELFF.

This clonotype was found many times. The chain has TRBV6-2 or TRBV6-3 and TRBJ2-2; D possibly corresponds to TRBD1 (6 bases). Trimming left V 8 bases short and J 3 bases short, with 13 bases between. The CDR3 consists of 14 residues. Germline values: CDR1 MNHEY, CDR2 SVGEGT. The CDR3 region is CASAQGGDTGELFF. CDR3 coding DNA: TGTGCCAGCGCACAAGGGGGAGACACCGGGGAGCTGTTTTTT.